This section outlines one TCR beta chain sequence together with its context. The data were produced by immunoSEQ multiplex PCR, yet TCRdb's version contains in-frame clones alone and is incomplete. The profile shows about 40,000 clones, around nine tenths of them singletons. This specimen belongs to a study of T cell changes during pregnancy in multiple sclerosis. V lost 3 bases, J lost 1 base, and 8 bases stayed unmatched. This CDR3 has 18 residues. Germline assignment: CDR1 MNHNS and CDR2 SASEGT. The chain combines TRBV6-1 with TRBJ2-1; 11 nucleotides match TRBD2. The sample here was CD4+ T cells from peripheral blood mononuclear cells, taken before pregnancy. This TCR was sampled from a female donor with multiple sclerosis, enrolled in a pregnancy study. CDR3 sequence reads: CASSEGSGRAKSYNEQFF. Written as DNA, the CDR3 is TGTGCCAGCAGTGAGGGTAGCGGGAGGGCCAAGTCCTACAATGAGCAGTTCTTC.